This T cell receptor beta chain comes out of a study of cytomegalovirus exposure and HLA in healthy donors. Background on the study: When roughly 420 donors were genotyped, around 77% of them were found to fall in the Caucasian-associated ancestry cluster.

CDR1 is MGHRA and CDR2 is YSYEKL in the germline V gene. V shed 2 bases and J 6 bases; nucleotides not matched to a gene: 6. There are 16 residues in the CDR3. PCR used 60 Vbeta primers and 13 Jbeta primers. Authors' methods: Counted up in a later analysis, unique TCR beta chains came to about 80 million, with about 9.9 million shared. Clones were read by immunoSEQ multiplex PCR, and TCRdb kept only the in-frame ones, dropping some. V and J calls and clone size are as listed in that table; D and trimming were resolved from the DNA. The sample carries more than 110,000 clones, around 80% recorded once. General study results and limits: The listing of 150 or so TCR beta chains classed them as cytomegalovirus-associated.

About this clone: Its antigen is not identified.

This chain uses TRBV4-1 with TRBJ1-5, with 11 bases identical to TRBD1. This TCR was recovered from a man aged 25 to 40 in good health and CMV-seronegative. The sequenced sample consisted of PBMCs. Written as DNA, the CDR3 is TGCGCCAGCAGCCAACCGGACAGGGGGCACTTTCAGCCCCAGCATTTT. Protein sequence: CASSQPDRGHFQPQHF.